Listed below are T cell receptor beta chains from one sample, sequenced in a study of shared clonotypes between healthy human individuals. Clones were sequenced by immunoSEQ multiplex PCR, and TCRdb holds only the in-frame ones, with some missing. Of about 2.1 million clones listed, more than 85% were seen once; the top ten hold 1.7%. Sequencing was carried out using naive CD8+ T cells from PBMCs. All receptors come from a young man in good health. Some clones in this sample may be carry-over from other donors' samples. Both conserved end residues are part of each CDR3. The order of the fields is V gene, clone size, CDR3 length, D gene, J gene, CDR3 DNA, CDR3 protein. D genes are given only for firm matches. Size is stated for part of the rows, as once, few or many counts, or as a class when the clone is expanded.

TRBV6-1,-,15,TRBD1,TRBJ2-7,TGTGCCAGCAGTGAATTGCGACAGGGTGGGTACGAGCAGTACTTC,CASSELRQGGYEQYF
TRBV7-8,-,14,-,TRBJ2-1,TGTGCCAGCAGCTTAGTTCAGGATGTGGCGGAGCAGTTCTTC,CASSLVQDVAEQFF
TRBV4-1,once,18,TRBD2,TRBJ2-1,TGCGCCAGCAGCCGCCCTCTACCTAGCGGGCCCTCCTACAATGAGCAGTTCTTC,CASSRPLPSGPSYNEQFF
TRBV5-6,-,14,-,TRBJ1-2,TGTGCCAGCAGCTTGGCAGGGGCCCGCTATGGCTACACCTTC,CASSLAGARYGYTF
TRBV4-1,-,14,TRBD1,TRBJ1-2,TGCGCCAGCGGAATGGGACAGGGATTCTATGGCTACACCTTC,CASGMGQGFYGYTF
TRBV12-5,once,16,TRBD2,TRBJ2-1,TGTGCTAGTGGTTCGGGGACTAGCGGGAGGATCGAGGAGCAGTTCTTC,CASGSGTSGRIEEQFF
TRBV19,-,13,-,TRBJ2-5,TGTGCCAGTAGTATTGGCAACCAAGAGACCCAGTACTTC,CASSIGNQETQYF
TRBV11-2,-,15,TRBD2,TRBJ2-1,TGTGCCAGCAGCTTAGACAGACTAGCGGGAGGGAATTCGTTCTTC,CASSLDRLAGGNSFF
TRBV19,few,11,TRBD2,TRBJ2-1,TGTGCGGCTAGCGGTTACAATGAGCAGTTCTTC,CAASGYNEQFF
TRBV9,-,16,-,TRBJ2-1,TGTGCCAGCAGCGTTCGTCCTCGGCGGGATGGCAATGAGCAGTTCTTC,CASSVRPRRDGNEQFF
TRBV19,-,15,TRBD1,TRBJ2-1,TGTGCCAGTAGTATGGGGACAGGGTTTGTGGATGAGCAGTTCTTC,CASSMGTGFVDEQFF
TRBV27,-,15,-,TRBJ1-1,TGTGCCAGCAGTCAACCCCGCTGGGGGAACACTGAAGCTTTCTTT,CASSQPRWGNTEAFF
TRBV11-2,-,13,-,TRBJ2-7,TGTGCCAGCAGCTTTTCAGATTCCTACGAGCAGTACTTC,CASSFSDSYEQYF
TRBV9,once,15,-,TRBJ1-1,TGTGCCAGCAGCGGGAACAGGGAGGCGAACACTGAAGCTTTCTTT,CASSGNREANTEAFF
TRBV2,-,14,-,TRBJ2-5,TGTGCCAGCAAAGAACCTAGATTAGAAGAGACCCAGTACTTC,CASKEPRLEETQYF
TRBV28,-,16,-,TRBJ2-6,TGTGCCAGCAGTTTCGGAACCCTCTCTGGGGCCAACGTCCTGACTTTC,CASSFGTLSGANVLTF
TRBV11-2,-,16,-,TRBJ2-3,TGTGCCAGCAGCGCCGACCGGCAGTTTAACACAGATACGCAGTATTTT,CASSADRQFNTDTQYF
TRBV6-5,-,15,TRBD1,TRBJ2-7,TGTGCCAGCAGTTATTCCGGACAGGGGGCTGGGGAGCAGTACTTC,CASSYSGQGAGEQYF
TRBV27,-,15,TRBD1,TRBJ2-7,TGTGCCAGCAGTTCAAGGACAGGTTTCTCCTACGAGCAGTACTTC,CASSSRTGFSYEQYF
TRBV2,-,13,-,TRBJ2-7,TGTGCCAGCTGGGGAGACTCTAACTACGAGCAGTACTTC,CASWGDSNYEQYF